Presented here are 10 T cell receptor beta chains from one specimen sequenced in a study of blood T cell repertoires in COVID-19. Sequenced by immunoSEQ multiplex PCR; TCRdb stores in-frame clones only, minus some. Among roughly 8,000 clones listed, 86% were seen once. The sequenced sample was peripheral blood. The receptors stem from a woman in her sixties or seventies with active COVID-19.

The genes are TRBV29-1 and TRBJ2-7; TRBD1 aligns across 10 bases. CDR1 and CDR2 (germline): SQVTM, ANQGSEA. J was trimmed by 3 bases and V by 6 bases; bases with no gene match: 5. This CDR3 has 13 residues. DNA of the CDR3: TGCAGCGTCCCGGGACAGGGGAGCTACGAGCAGTACTTC. Translating it yields CSVPGQGSYEQYF.

The chain links TRBV6-5 to TRBJ2-7, with D possibly matching TRBD1 (6 bases). The V end lost 9 bases, the J end lost 3 bases, and 12 bases lay between the germline ends. CDR3 length: 12 residues. The germline CDR1 and CDR2 sequences are MNHEY and SVGAGI. CDR3 protein: CASYRDIYEQYF. CDR3 in DNA: TGTGCCAGTTATCGGGACATCTACGAGCAGTACTTC.

The chain links TRBV24-1 to TRBJ2-3; no clear D. Trimming took 4 bases from V and 5 from J, leaving 9 bases between them. The CDR3 loop spans 13 amino acids. Germline loops: CDR1 KGHDR, CDR2 SFDVKD. The CDR3 DNA follows: TGTGCCACCAGTGAGGCTTCGGGAGATACGCAGTATTTT. Residues: CATSEASGDTQYF.

CDR3 sequence reads: CASSNSPYGYTF. The CDR3 bases are TGTGCCAGCAGCAACTCACCCTATGGCTACACCTTC. This chain links TRBV5-4 with TRBJ1-2; D gene unclear. CDR1 is SGHNT and CDR2 is YYREEE in the germline V gene (reference sequence). Trimming took 4 bases from V and 4 from J, leaving 8 bases between them. The CDR3 is 12 residues long.

This clone appeared a few times. This chain uses TRBV19 with TRBJ1-1; 9 bases line up with TRBD1. The J segment lost 1 base and the V segment lost 6 bases, leaving 6 bases of the junction unmatched. The CDR3 is made up of 15 amino acids. Germline V gene sequence: CDR1 LNHDA, CDR2 SQIVND (reference sequence). The CDR3 coding sequence is TGTGCCAGTAGCCGGCCGGGACAGGGGAACACTGAAGCTTTCTTT. Translated, it gives CASSRPGQGNTEAFF.

The genes are TRBV28 and TRBJ2-2, with 9 positions matching TRBD1. Losses at the gene ends were 5 bases for V and 5 bases for J; bases not matched to a gene: 3. The CDR3 totals 14 residues. Germline values: CDR1 MDHEN, CDR2 SYDVKM. The CDR3 loop reads CASSTGGRTGELFF. CDR3 nucleotide sequence: TGTGCCAGCAGTACAGGGGGCAGAACCGGGGAGCTGTTTTTT.

The J gene is TRBJ2-5, the V gene TRBV7-9; D uncertain. CDR3 size: 17 residues. The germline gives CDR1 SEHNR, CDR2 FQNEAQ (reference sequence). Trimming cost V 2 bases and J 5 bases, with 21 bases left between them. The CDR3 DNA sequence: TGTGCCAGCAGCTTACACGGAGCCCTCAAACCTCCGGAGACCCAGTACTTC. Protein: CASSLHGALKPPETQYF.

This clone was detected only once. This chain uses TRBV7-8 with TRBJ2-7; TRBD1 aligns across 8 bases. V shed 5 bases and J 2 bases; nucleotides not matched to a gene: 17. This CDR3 has 18 amino acids. Germline V gene lookup returns CDR1 SGHVS and CDR2 FQNEAQ. The CDR3, as DNA: TGTGCCAGCAGCCCCCGCCGGGACAGGAGGGCTAGGGCCTACGAGCAGTACTTC. It codes for CASSPRRDRRARAYEQYF.

This rearrangement joins TRBV7-9 to TRBJ2-1; D is possibly TRBD2 (5 bases). CDR1 is SEHNR, CDR2 FQNEAQ, per germline (reference sequence). V was clipped by 5 bases and J by 0 bases, with 14 bases between them. CDR3 length equals 16 residues. In DNA, the CDR3 is TGTGCCAGCAGCGACTATCAGGTCAGCTCCTACAATGAGCAGTTCTTC. Translating it yields CASSDYQVSSYNEQFF.

V usage is TRBV2 and J usage is TRBJ1-2; TRBD1 might be the D (5 bases). CDR3 length: 13 residues. Germline CDR1 and CDR2: SNHLY and FYNNEI. The V gene lost 7 bases and the J gene lost 8 bases, with 17 bases spanning the gap. The CDR3 DNA reads TGTGCCAGCATCAAGTCCAGGGATGAGGGCTACACCTTC. Its protein product is CASIKSRDEGYTF.